This TCR beta chain was captured by sequencing in a study of Ad26.COV2.S vaccination and SARS-CoV-2 variants (dated by TCRdb to the early 2020s). Background on the whole study: Donors in the vaccine arm were drawn from COV1001, a phase I-IIa trial of Ad26.COV2.S in healthy adults that was multicentre, randomized, double-blind and placebo-controlled. Trial participants were randomized into five groups of five: low-dose or high-dose Ad26.COV2.S given once or twice, or placebo on both occasions. Ad26.COV2.S was administered intramuscularly at 5 x 10^10 or 1 x 10^11 viral particles, either as a single shot or as two shots given 56 days apart. Investigators remained blinded to trial group allocation during experiments and outcome assessment. TCRbeta repertoire sequencing was used to assess the specificity and breadth of SARS-CoV-2-reactive T cell receptors after Ad26.COV2.S vaccination. A total of around 32 samples were included in the TCR-sequenced set, comprising about 20 Ad26.COV2.S vaccine recipients, 5 placebo recipients and 8 SARS-CoV-2 convalescent individuals. The study at large found these results: Compared with placebo recipients, Ad26.COV2.S recipients showed higher spike-specific TCR breadth (P = 0.0014). After vaccination, spike-specific CD8+ and CD4+ T cell responses were reported to show substantial breadth. The study was not powered to compare responses between vaccine doses or regimens. Vaccine and placebo recipients had comparable non-spike TCR breadth, which fits with the vaccine containing only spike. According to the authors, total T cell responses may have been underestimated by the TCR breadth and depth analyses.

A note on this clone: Its antigen remains unidentified. One base away there is no much larger clone; base qualities are not given.

The sample's treatment or condition label, decoded: 15 to 20 received Ad26.COV2.S at low or high dose, single or two shots; about 5 received placebo; per-sample allocation not given. For vaccine and placebo recipients, repertoires were sequenced using samples collected on day 63 after the first injection. Cohort 1b enrolled around 23 adults aged 18-55 years at a single site in Boston, USA, between 29 July and 7 August 2020. Ad26.COV2.S was a replication-incompetent adenovirus type 26 vector expressing a prefusion-stabilized SARS-CoV-2 spike protein from the original Wuhan strain. TCRbeta CDR3 regions were sequenced with the immunoSEQ Assay. After extraction, genomic DNA underwent amplification by bias-controlled multiplex PCR, followed by high-throughput sequencing. As for the original processing: Collapsing and filtering of sequences were performed to quantify the absolute abundance of each unique TCRbeta CDR3 region. T cell fraction was estimated by normalizing TCRbeta template counts to usable DNA, with usable DNA measured through amplification of reference genes found in all nucleated cells. Repertoire TCRs were annotated as SARS-CoV-2-specific when V gene, CDR3 amino acid sequence and J gene were exactly matched to a known reactive TCR set. The reference SARS-CoV-2 TCR set was derived from MIRA and filtered for enrichment in COVID-19-positive ImmuneCODE repertoires, a step that removed public or cross-reactive TCRs. Based on the MIRA antigens, annotated TCRs were further analysed at the level of specific ORF or position within ORF. Depth was the summed frequency of annotated unique rearrangements, while breadth was defined as annotated unique rearrangements over total unique productive rearrangements. TCR breadth was compared between groups using two-sided Wilcoxon rank-sum tests. This immuneACCESS table, as held by TCRdb, lists in-frame sequences with V and J called but not all clones. Of the missing ones, under half trace to an unresolved V gene in checked studies; the others have no known cause. That table supplies the V and J calls and clone size; D and trimming were determined from the DNA. A total of about 350,000 clones appear in this sample, around nine tenths of them only once. The ten top clones hold approximately 5% of the sample.

Sequenced here: peripheral blood, sampled in a trial of Ad26.COV2.S vaccine versus placebo. This clonotype was obtained from a person aged 18-65 years who received the Ad26.COV2.S COVID-19 vaccine or a placebo.

Read as DNA, the sequence is TGTGCCAGCAGCAAAACCGGGACTAGCGGGGGGGCCTACAATGAGCAGTTCTTC. Its protein product is CASSKTGTSGGAYNEQFF. Rearrangement joined TRBV5-6 to TRBJ2-1; the central 16 bases match TRBD2. In the germline V gene, CDR1 corresponds to SGHDT and CDR2 to YYEEEE. V is trimmed back by 4 bases and J by 2 bases, and the junction contains 6 bases that no gene match accounts for. The CDR3 numbers 18 residues from cysteine through phenylalanine. The entry retains the CDR3 DNA only, 54 bases that are in frame from base 1. Extended through the reference TRBV5-6 and TRBJ2-1 proteins, this CDR3 yields the full variable domain: DAGVTQSPTHLIKTRGQQVTLRCSPKSGHDTVSWYQQALGQGPQFIFQYYEEEERQRGNFPDRFSGHQFPNYSSELNVNALLLGDSALYLCASSKTGTSGGAYNEQFFGPGTRLTVL.